This T cell receptor beta chain was captured in a study of cytotoxic CD8 clonotypes in ibrutinib-treated CLL. Across the whole study: Patients attained some 25 partial and 2 complete responses; at median approximately 64 months, around 15 remained remitted while around 12 progressed. Study observations and caveats: Public clonotypes, rarely seen, contracted or held steady on treatment.

A 1 in 200,000 to 1 in 1 million T cell depth was the sequencing target. Libraries were prepared by immunoSEQ multiplex PCR; TCRdb keeps only in-frame clonotypes and omits some of them. The data hold about 63,000 clones, with over 60% observed a single time. Remarks on this clone: What it binds is not known.

The V and J ends lost 4 bases and 5 bases, in that order; junction bases with no gene match: 8. There are 15 residues in the CDR3. Germline CDR1 is MNHEY and CDR2 is SVGAGI. The receptor was isolated from a human donor with chronic lymphocytic leukemia. The rearrangement joins TRBV6-5 to TRBJ2-7, with 10 bases lining up with TRBD2. Sample: PBMCs, taken after 12 months of ibrutinib treatment. CDR3 residues: CASSSQREGPHEQYF. CDR3 bases: TGTGCCAGCAGTTCCCAGCGGGAGGGCCCTCACGAGCAGTACTTC.